The 8 T cell receptor beta chains presented below share a single source sample, sequenced in a study of tumor-infiltrating lymphocytes in primary liver carcinoma. Production of TCR beta cDNA used approximately 0.55 ug total RNA together with a constant-region primer. Slightly modified ARM-PCR with three nested multiplex PCR rounds yielded TCR beta libraries. A C-beta reverse primer was combined with TRBV1-TRBV30 forward primers in the first two PCR rounds, and each round had approximately 10 cycles. Via MiXCR, TCRdb re-called the multiplex PCR reads, giving one row per CDR3 protein. The sample has 95,000 to 150,000 distinct CDR3 sequences, approximately 68% seen once. Starting material for RNA and DNA co-extraction consisted of roughly 20-34 mg of unsorted bulk tissue. The sample was tumor-adjacent normal liver tissue. Receptors originate from a woman in her sixties or seventies with primary liver carcinoma and hepatitis B virus infection.

This clonotype was counted at least ten times. The chain couples TRBV5-8 to TRBJ1-5; D uncertain. Per the germline V gene, CDR1 is SGHTS and CDR2 is YDEGEE. This CDR3 spans 15 amino acids. With 4 bases removed from V and 1 base from J, the gap between germline ends came to 12 bases. CDR3 sequence reads: CASSNRLGSNQPQHF. DNA of the CDR3: TGTGCCAGCAGCAATAGACTCGGCAGCAATCAGCCCCAGCATTTT. The complete variable domain, with remaining parts taken from reference TRBV5-8 and TRBJ1-5, reads EAGVTQSPTHLIKTRGQQATLRCSPISGHTSVYWYQQALGLGLQFLLWYDEGEERNRGNFPPRFSGRQFPNYSSELNVNALELEDSALYLCASSNRLGSNQPQHFGDGTRLSIL.

In the case of this clonotype: The conserved final phenylalanine or tryptophan is absent from the CDR3, which likely points to a read error. This rearrangement joins TRBV11-2 to TRBJ1-2; no definite D call. Germline-derived CDR1 and CDR2 are SGHAT and FQNNGV. CDR3 size: 14 residues. CDR3 DNA sequence: TGCGCCAGCAGCTTAGAGCCTACTGACTATGGCTACACCTAC. This gives the protein CASSLEPTDYGYTY.

Details on this clonotype: The junction shows a germline mismatch at one end, possibly a read error. This sequence joins TRBV6-2 or TRBV6-3 and TRBJ2-7, with unresolved D. Germline CDR1 is MNHEY and CDR2 is SVGEGT. The CDR3 extends over 15 amino acids. CDR3 residues: CASSDPLSQSNEQYF. The CDR3 DNA is TGTGCCAGCAGTGACCCTTTATCGCAATCGAACGAGCAATACTTC.

Points on this clonotype: This is likely a read error, given that the CDR3 carries no conserved phenylalanine or tryptophan at its end. The chain carries TRBV4-2 and TRBJ1-6; TRBD1 is a possible D gene (6 bases). Germline V gene lookup returns CDR1 LGHNA and CDR2 YNFKEQ. This CDR3 comprises 18 residues. The chain's CDR3 is CASSQERNRADLNSPLHL. CDR3 DNA: TGTGCCAGCAGCCAAGAAAGGAACAGGGCGGATCTAAATTCACCACTCCACCTT.

About this clonotype: This is likely a read error, given that the CDR3 carries no conserved phenylalanine or tryptophan at its end. The genes are TRBV11-2 and TRBJ2-5; D is unclear. Germline values: CDR1 SGHAT, CDR2 FQNNGV. This CDR3 spans 13 amino acids. In DNA, the CDR3 is TGTGCCAGCAGATTAGTCTGGCAAGAGACCCAGTACCTC. Its protein is CASRLVWQETQYL.

The chain combines TRBV28 with TRBJ1-5; D remains unclear. With the DNA end fitting TRBJ2-3 better, the J assignment may be wrong. The CDR3 covers 13 residues. The germline V gene has CDR1 MDHEN and CDR2 SYDVKM. The CDR3 sequence: CASSIVNDQPQYF. CDR3 sequence (DNA): TGTGCCAGCAGTATCGTAAATGATCAGCCCCAGTATTTT.

Many counts were recorded for this clonotype. The CDR3: CSVERGRRNTEAFF. The CDR3 DNA is TGCAGCGTTGAGAGGGGCCGGCGGAACACTGAAGCTTTCTTT. The V call is TRBV29-1, the J call TRBJ1-1; D may be TRBD1 (5 bases). CDR1 SQVTM and CDR2 ANQGSEA come from the germline V gene. Trimming left V 3 bases short and J 1 base short, with 12 bases between. The CDR3 has 14 residues.

A remark on this clonotype: The junction does not match germline at one end; this may be a read error. The chain recombines TRBV11-2 with TRBJ2-1, with D perhaps matching TRBD2 (6 bases). This CDR3 contains 13 residues. CDR1 and CDR2 from the germline V gene are SGHAT and FQNNGV. CDR3 nucleotides: TGTGCCTGCAGCTGGACTGGCGGGGCAGCGCAGTTCTTC. Translating it yields CACSWTGGAAQFF.